The entry below gives a single T cell receptor beta chain sequence along with its context. This specimen belongs to a study of long-term antiretroviral therapy in people with HIV. The immunoSEQ assay was v3.0, run at survey level. The sequencing target was about 35,000-55,000 T-cell genomes per sample. Clones were sequenced by immunoSEQ multiplex PCR, and TCRdb holds only the in-frame ones, with some missing. The table records tens of thousands of clones, around four fifths of them present only once. V was shortened by 1 base and J by 4 bases, with 13 bases between the two germline ends. Germline CDR1 SGHDN, CDR2 FVKESK. The CDR3 loop spans 15 amino acids.

Sequences were derived from unsorted PBMCs, sampled 1.5 years before starting antiretroviral therapy. The V gene is TRBV14, the J gene TRBJ1-1; a weak D match, TRBD1 (5 bases). The TCR sequence derives from a man aged 18 to 29 with HIV. Here the CDR3 DNA reads TGTGCCAGCAGCCAAGCGGGGCAGGGTAGCACTGAAGCTTTCTTT. This codes for CASSQAGQGSTEAFF.